This T cell receptor beta chain is drawn from a study of blood T cell repertoires in COVID-19. Turning to the study itself: COVID-19 samples from acute and convalescent phases originated in the United States, Italy and Spain.

This CDR3 is built from 14 residues. Germline assignment: CDR1 SGHRS and CDR2 YFSETQ. V was clipped by 4 bases and J by 5 bases, with 13 bases between them. As handled by the study authors: The authors estimated nucleated cell counts from reference gene primer amplification. Profiled with immunoSEQ multiplex PCR; TCRdb holds only in-frame clones, not every one. The V and J calls and clone size come from that table; D and trimming were worked out from the DNA. The sample consists of 200,000 or so clones, around nine tenths of them appearing once. The source is a man between 65 and 79 years old with active or convalescent COVID-19. The material sequenced was peripheral blood. The chain has TRBV5-1 and TRBJ2-1; the D gene is possibly TRBD2 (5 bases). The CDR3 coding sequence is TGCGCCAGCAGCCCGAGGGATATCAACAATGAGCAGTTCTTC. It is translated as CASSPRDINNEQFF.